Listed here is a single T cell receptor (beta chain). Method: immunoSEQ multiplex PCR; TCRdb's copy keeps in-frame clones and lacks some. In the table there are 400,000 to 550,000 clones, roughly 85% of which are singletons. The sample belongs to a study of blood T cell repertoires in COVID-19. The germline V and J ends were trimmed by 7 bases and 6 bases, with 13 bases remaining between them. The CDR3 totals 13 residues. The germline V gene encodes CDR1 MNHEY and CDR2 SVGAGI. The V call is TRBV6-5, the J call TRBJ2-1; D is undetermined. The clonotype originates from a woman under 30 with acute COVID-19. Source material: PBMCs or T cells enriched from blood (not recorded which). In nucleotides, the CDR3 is TGTGCCAGCATCAACACCAGAACCAATGAGCAGTTCTTC. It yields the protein CASINTRTNEQFF.